This T cell receptor beta chain stems from a study of identical twins (dated by TCRdb to the mid-2010s). Broadly, across the study: TCR alpha and beta repertoires from monozygotic twins, unrelated adults of various ages and cord blood were deep-sequenced to test whether fetal clonotypes persist. To rule out contamination, replicate twin experiments were performed at different times with different library preparation protocols.

Libraries were prepared through 5' RACE. Sequencing relied on an Illumina HiSeq 2000. Template switching introduced a universal primer binding site; the final cDNA contained a unique molecular identifier, enabling accurate counting of TCR cDNA molecules. Specific primers in the conserved constant-segment region were used to synthesize first-strand cDNA for the TCR alpha and beta chains. Each cDNA library was double barcoded, with a SMART-Mk sample barcode plus Illumina barcodes, to control for contamination. TruSeq adapter sequences, together with Illumina sample barcodes, were added in two successive PCR steps. Sequencing of the TCR alpha and beta cDNA libraries was done on the Illumina HiSeq platform using custom primers. The authors' pipeline ran thus. Raw reads were processed with MiGEC to extract unique molecular identifiers, and MiXCR was used to determine CDR3 positions. Recombination models were inferred per individual with the repgenHMM and IGoR tools using an EM algorithm. The analysis of shared clonotypes was done with the tcR package in R, with sharing normalized by the product of cloneset sizes. Out-of-frame nonproductive sequences were analyzed to study raw recombination free of thymic and clonal selection effects. Using fastp trimming at Q25 and MiXCR clonotype assembly, TCRdb reanalyzed the public sequencing data and kept in-frame beta chains. Each entry is one CDR3 protein sequence, shown with its most common DNA and genes. These V and J calls originate from TCRdb's pipeline instead of the authors' own analysis. This sample has approximately 240,000 distinct CDR3 sequences in its table, and around 15% of those were observed once. Together, the top ten hold 8.8% of the sample.

A remark on this clonotype: No cognate antigen has been identified for it. No much larger clonotype is one base removed from it; base qualities were not supplied.

Trimming leaves V shorter by 1 base and J shorter by 2 bases, with the junction holding 6 bases beyond the gene matches. The CDR3, cysteine through phenylalanine, is 16 amino acids long. This entry keeps only the CDR3 DNA: 48 bases, framed from base 1. CDR1 and CDR2, per the germline V gene, are LGHNA and YNFKEQ. Every donor in the study was a healthy Caucasian. Miltenyi CD45RO+ enrichment and human naive T-cell isolation kits were used to isolate memory (CD45RO+) and naive T cells from PBMC. What the study reported, not specific to this receptor: Out-of-frame TCR alpha sequences shared between twins showed an excess of low generation-probability sequences compared with coincidental sharing between unrelated individuals. Invariant T cells such as MAIT and iNKT could partly confound zero-insertion analyses, though diverse VJ usage argued against this for most clonotypes. A weaker excess of twin sharing was found in beta out-of-frame sequences because the signal-to-noise ratio was lowered by fewer shared sequences. Because the same donors could not be followed over many years, the conclusions relied on cross-sectional statistical analysis. Out-of-frame TCR alpha sharing in monozygotic twins was systematically underestimated by recombination models, whereas sharing between unrelated individuals was in agreement with the recombination models. Fewer insertions were carried by abundant cord blood beta clonotypes, a similar but weaker trend appeared in young adult naive repertoires, and no such trend appeared in memory repertoires.

This chain is built from TRBV4-2 and TRBJ2-7, and 9 bases in between align with TRBD2. The TCR sequence derives from a woman in her late teens or twenties in good health. Sample: memory (CD45RO+) T cells sorted from blood. This specimen's cell subset or site label, per the study, means: CD45RO+ enriched T cells. DNA sequence: TGTGCCAGCAGCCAAGGGGTTCTAGCGGGGACCTACGAGCAGTACTTC. It encodes CASSQGVLAGTYEQYF.